The 13 T cell receptor beta chains below all came from one sample that was sequenced in a study of beta chain features in type 1 diabetes. The whole isolated RNA underwent reverse transcription, so sequencing captured expressed TCRB transcripts. TCRdb keeps only in-frame clones here, not all; method: immunoSEQ multiplex PCR. Of 350,000 to 450,000 clones listed, about 15% were seen once; the top ten hold roughly 0.035%. Sequencing was performed on naive CD4+ T cells from blood. These TCRs come from a young man in good health.

This chain joins TRBV19 and TRBJ2-1; D not resolved. Per the germline V gene, CDR1 is LNHDA and CDR2 is SQIVND (reference sequence). CDR3 length: 14 amino acids. Trimming removed 5 bases from V and 5 bases from J, with 13 bases in between. CDR3 in DNA: TGTGCCAGTAGTGTTAGGGTTCCCCACAATGAGCAGTTCTTC. Its protein product is CASSVRVPHNEQFF.

The rearrangement joins TRBV7-2 to TRBJ2-1; 8 nucleotides align to TRBD1. CDR3 length: 15 amino acids. From germline, CDR1 is SGHTA and CDR2 FQGNSA. With V trimmed by 5 bases and J by 6 bases, 9 bases remained unmatched. Here the CDR3 DNA reads TGTGCCAGCAGCGGTCCGGGACAGGCTCGCAATGAGCAGTTCTTC. Encoded protein: CASSGPGQARNEQFF. Complete variable domain (other parts from reference TRBV7-2 and TRBJ2-1): GAGVSQSPSNKVTEKGKDVELRCDPISGHTALYWYRQSLGQGLEFLIYFQGNSAPDKSGLPSDRFSAERTGGSVSTLTIQRTQQEDSAVYLCASSGPGQARNEQFFGPGTRLTVL.

CDR3 in DNA: TGTGCCAGCAGTGAATCGGAGGGGGGGAATTCACCCCTCCACTTT. This gives the protein CASSESEGGNSPLHF. The chain has TRBV25-1 and TRBJ1-6, with D possibly being TRBD1 (6 bases). Trimming cost V 1 base and J 7 bases, with 11 bases left between them. Germline loops: CDR1 MGHDK, CDR2 SYGVNS. There are 15 residues in the CDR3.

This clone was detected ten times or more. The chain carries TRBV7-2 and TRBJ2-3; 8 bases align to TRBD2. Germline V gene data show CDR1 as SGHTA and CDR2 as FQGNSA. The V and J ends lost 8 bases and 0 bases, in that order; junction bases with no gene match: 7. The CDR3 contains 15 residues. As DNA, the CDR3 is TGTGCCAGCGGAGCGGGACTAGGGAGCACAGATACGCAGTATTTT. Its translation is CASGAGLGSTDTQYF.

J is TRBJ1-2 and V is TRBV7-8; no definite D call. V shed 1 base and J shed 7 bases, with 16 bases lying between them. The CDR3 spans 15 residues. Germline CDR1 SGHVS, CDR2 FQNEAQ. The CDR3 DNA reads TGTGCCAGCAGCTTAGGTACTCCGGGGATAGGTGGCTACACCTTC. This translates into CASSLGTPGIGGYTF. Filled out from reference TRBV7-8 and TRBJ1-2, the complete variable domain reads GAGVSQSPRYKVAKRGQDVALRCDPISGHVSLFWYQQALGQGPEFLTYFQNEAQLDKSGLPSDRFFAERPEGSVSTLKIQRTQQEDSAVYLCASSLGTPGIGGYTFGSGTRLTVV.

The table lists this clone with a few counts. The chain carries TRBV11-2 and TRBJ2-1; 8 bases are a match to TRBD1. This CDR3 contains 14 residues. The V and J ends lost 7 bases and 6 bases, in that order; junction bases with no gene match: 8. Germline V gives CDR1 SGHAT, CDR2 FQNNGV. CDR3 residues: CASKVTDRGNEQFF. The CDR3 DNA reads as TGTGCCAGCAAAGTGACTGACAGGGGCAATGAGCAGTTCTTC.

This clone was found a few times. The CDR3 reads CAWSADRTSGANVLTF. CDR3 bases: TGTGCCTGGAGTGCGGACAGGACCTCTGGGGCCAACGTCCTGACTTTC. The rearrangement uses TRBV30 and TRBJ2-6; 7 positions agree with TRBD1. J was trimmed by 0 bases and V by 1 base; bases with no gene match: 3. The CDR3 covers 16 residues. Germline V gene sequence: CDR1 GTSNPN, CDR2 SVGIG (reference sequence).

In this sample, this clone turned up a few times. This chain connects TRBV14 to TRBJ2-7; 7 nucleotides align to TRBD2. Germline V gives CDR1 SGHDN, CDR2 FVKESK. V shed 2 bases and J 4 bases; nucleotides not matched to a gene: 8. The CDR3 consists of 15 residues. CDR3 DNA: TGTGCCAGCAGCCAATTGGCTAGCGGTGGATACGAGCAGTACTTC. It specifies CASSQLASGGYEQYF.

The chain has TRBV6-1 and TRBJ2-7; D is undetermined. The CDR3 extends over 12 amino acids. V lost 4 bases, J lost 1 base, and 5 bases lay in between. Germline V lookup: CDR1 MNHNS, CDR2 SASEGT. CDR3 loop: CASSVRSYEQYF. The CDR3 bases are TGTGCCAGCAGTGTCCGGTCCTACGAGCAGTACTTC.

This clone was detected a few times. The V gene is TRBV30, the J gene TRBJ2-3, with D perhaps TRBD1 (5 bases). CDR1 and CDR2 from the germline V gene are GTSNPN and SVGIG (reference sequence). The CDR3 contains 13 residues. Deletions cut 3 bases from V and 0 bases from J, with 7 bases between. The CDR3 here is CAWRQDSTDTQYF. The CDR3 nucleotides read TGTGCCTGGAGACAGGACAGCACAGATACGCAGTATTTT.

J is TRBJ1-2 and V is TRBV29-1; D is unclear. CDR3 length: 11 residues. The germline CDR1 and CDR2 sequences are SQVTM and ANQGSEA. Trimming cost V 5 bases and J 3 bases, with 7 bases left between them. CDR3 loop: CSVLVDYGYTF. DNA for the CDR3: TGCAGCGTTCTAGTGGACTATGGCTACACCTTC.

This clone has just a few counts. V is TRBV9 and J is TRBJ2-3, with D possibly being TRBD1 (5 bases). The germline CDR1 and CDR2 sequences are SGDLS and YYNGEE. Trimming took off 5 bases at V and 4 bases at J, with 8 bases between the two ends. CDR3 size: 12 residues. CDR3 residues: CASSGASDTQYF. The CDR3 bases are TGTGCCAGCAGTGGGGCCTCAGATACGCAGTATTTT.

This chain uses TRBV18 with TRBJ1-1; D gene unclear. Germline-derived CDR1 and CDR2 are KGHSH and LQKENI. V was pared by 3 bases and J by 4 bases, with 21 bases between. The CDR3 sequence is 17 residues long. CDR3 residues: CASSPFSLSAGSTEAFF. CDR3 nucleotide sequence: TGTGCCAGCTCACCCTTTTCTCTGTCGGCGGGTAGCACTGAAGCTTTCTTT. The full variable domain, its missing parts supplied by reference TRBV18 and TRBJ1-1, is NAGVMQNPRHLVRRRGQEARLRCSPMKGHSHVYWYRQLPEEGLKFMVYLQKENIIDESGMPKERFSAEFPKEGPSILRIQQVVRGDSAAYFCASSPFSLSAGSTEAFFGQGTRLTVV.